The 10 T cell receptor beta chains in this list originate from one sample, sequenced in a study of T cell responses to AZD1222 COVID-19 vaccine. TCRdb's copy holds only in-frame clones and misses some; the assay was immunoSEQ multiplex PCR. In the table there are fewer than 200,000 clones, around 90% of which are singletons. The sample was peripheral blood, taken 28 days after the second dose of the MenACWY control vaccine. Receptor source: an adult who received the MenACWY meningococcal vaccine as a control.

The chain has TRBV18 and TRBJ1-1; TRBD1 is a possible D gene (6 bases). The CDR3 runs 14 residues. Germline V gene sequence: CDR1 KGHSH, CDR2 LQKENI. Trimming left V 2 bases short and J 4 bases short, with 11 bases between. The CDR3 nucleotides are TGTGCCAGCTCACCAGGGCAGGGGAGCACTGAAGCTTTCTTT. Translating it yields CASSPGQGSTEAFF.

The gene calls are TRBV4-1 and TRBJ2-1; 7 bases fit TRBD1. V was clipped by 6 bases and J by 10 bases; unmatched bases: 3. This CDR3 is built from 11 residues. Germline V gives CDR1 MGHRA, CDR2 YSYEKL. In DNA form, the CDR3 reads TGCGCCAGCAGTCACAGGGGAGAGCAGTTCTTC. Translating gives CASSHRGEQFF.

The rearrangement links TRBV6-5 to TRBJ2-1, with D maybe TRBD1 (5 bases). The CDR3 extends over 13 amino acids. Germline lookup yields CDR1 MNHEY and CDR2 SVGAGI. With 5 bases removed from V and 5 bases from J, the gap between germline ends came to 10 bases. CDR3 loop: CASSRGQNNEQFF. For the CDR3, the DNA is TGTGCCAGCAGTAGGGGCCAAAACAATGAGCAGTTCTTC.

Written as DNA, the CDR3 is TGTGCCAGTAGTTCGAAACCCAGGTATAGCAATCAGCCCCAGCATTTT. This codes for CASSSKPRYSNQPQHF. This chain links TRBV19 with TRBJ1-5, with D hard to call. The V gene lost 5 bases and the J gene lost 0 bases, with 14 bases spanning the gap. The CDR3 is 16 residues long. Germline assignment: CDR1 LNHDA and CDR2 SQIVND (reference sequence).

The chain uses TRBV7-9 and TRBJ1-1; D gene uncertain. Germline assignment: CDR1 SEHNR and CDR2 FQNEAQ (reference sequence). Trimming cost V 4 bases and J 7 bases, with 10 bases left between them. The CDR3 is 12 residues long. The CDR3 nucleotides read TGTGCCAGCAGCTCAACTCCAGATGAAGCTTTCTTT. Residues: CASSSTPDEAFF.

The DNA of the CDR3 is TGTGCCAGCGAGCTTAGTGGGACCCAGTACTTC. It is translated as CASELSGTQYF. The rearrangement links TRBV7-2 to TRBJ2-5; D uncertain. This CDR3 comprises 11 residues. Germline V gives CDR1 SGHTA, CDR2 FQGNSA. The germline V and J ends were trimmed by 8 bases and 7 bases, with 11 bases remaining between them.

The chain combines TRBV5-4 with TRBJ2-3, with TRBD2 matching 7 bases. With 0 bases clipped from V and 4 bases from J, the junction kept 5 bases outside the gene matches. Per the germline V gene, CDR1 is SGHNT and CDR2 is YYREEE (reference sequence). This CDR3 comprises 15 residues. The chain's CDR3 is CASSLGGLGADTQYF. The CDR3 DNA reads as TGTGCCAGCAGCTTGGGAGGACTAGGGGCAGATACGCAGTATTTT.

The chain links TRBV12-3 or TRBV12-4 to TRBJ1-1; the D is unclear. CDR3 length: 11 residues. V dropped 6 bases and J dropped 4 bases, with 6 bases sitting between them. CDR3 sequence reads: CASSQITEAFF. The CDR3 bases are TGTGCCAGCAGCCAAATCACTGAAGCTTTCTTT.

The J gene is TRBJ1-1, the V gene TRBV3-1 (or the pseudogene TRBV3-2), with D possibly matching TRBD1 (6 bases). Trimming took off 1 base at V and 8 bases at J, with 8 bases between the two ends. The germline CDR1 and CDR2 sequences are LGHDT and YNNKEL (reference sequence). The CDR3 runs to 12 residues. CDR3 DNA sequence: TGTGCCAGCAGCCAAGCAGGGGAAGAAGCTTTCTTT. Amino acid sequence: CASSQAGEEAFF.

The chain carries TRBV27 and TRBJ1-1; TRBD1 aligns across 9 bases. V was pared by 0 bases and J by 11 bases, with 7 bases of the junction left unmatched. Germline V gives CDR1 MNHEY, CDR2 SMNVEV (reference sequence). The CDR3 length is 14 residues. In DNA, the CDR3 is TGTGCCAGCAGTTTATCGAGGGACAGGGCAACGGCTTTCTTT. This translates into CASSLSRDRATAFF.